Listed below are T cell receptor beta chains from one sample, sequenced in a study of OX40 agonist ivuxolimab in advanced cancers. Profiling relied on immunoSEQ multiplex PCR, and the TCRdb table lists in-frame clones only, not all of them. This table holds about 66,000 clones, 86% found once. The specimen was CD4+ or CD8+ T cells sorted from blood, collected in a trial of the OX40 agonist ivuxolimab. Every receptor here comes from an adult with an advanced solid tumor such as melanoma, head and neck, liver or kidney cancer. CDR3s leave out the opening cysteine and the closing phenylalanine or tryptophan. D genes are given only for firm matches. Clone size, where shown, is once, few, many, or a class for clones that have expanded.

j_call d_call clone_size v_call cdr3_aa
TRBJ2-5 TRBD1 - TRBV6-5 ASSPQGQGGETQY
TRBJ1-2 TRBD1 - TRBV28 ASSLEDRGGGYT
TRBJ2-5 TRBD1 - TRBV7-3 ASSDREWETQY
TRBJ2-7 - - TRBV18 ASSPGQSTGSYEQY
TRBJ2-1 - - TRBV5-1 ASSSFGPSPV
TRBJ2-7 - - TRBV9 ASSVREGDEQY
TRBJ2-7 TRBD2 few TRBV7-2 ASSPKTSGGSEAYEQY
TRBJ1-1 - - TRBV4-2 ASSQVTEKNTEAF
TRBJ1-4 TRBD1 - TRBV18 ASSPLGQTATNEKLF
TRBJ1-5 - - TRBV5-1 ASSFEGERPQH
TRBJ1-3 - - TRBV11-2 ASSLWSQPSPGNTIY
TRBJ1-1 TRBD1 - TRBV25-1 ASREQQGASTEAF
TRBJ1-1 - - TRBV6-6 ASSLGWGRGGTEAF
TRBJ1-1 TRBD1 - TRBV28 ASRAGGQRAF
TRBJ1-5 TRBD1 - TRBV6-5 ASRTGYDSNQPQH
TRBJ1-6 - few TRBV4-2 ASSQDRARSSPLH
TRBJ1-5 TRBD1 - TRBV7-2 ASSWGGTDNQPQH
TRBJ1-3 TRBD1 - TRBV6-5 ASSLDRDSGNTIY
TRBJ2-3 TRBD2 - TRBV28 ASSPRTSGFTDTQY
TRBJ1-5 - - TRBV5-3 ARSPTPTWGSNQPQH
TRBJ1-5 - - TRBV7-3 ASSDTGGRQPQH
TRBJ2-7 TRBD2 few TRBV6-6 ASSSTSGGSYEQY
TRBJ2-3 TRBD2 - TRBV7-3 ASSSPASGGTDTQY
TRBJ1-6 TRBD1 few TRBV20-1 SARLRTGVV
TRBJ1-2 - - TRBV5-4 ASSFWAQGGSYGYT
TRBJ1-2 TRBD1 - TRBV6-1 ASTRTGNGDYGYT
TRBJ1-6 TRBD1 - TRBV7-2 ASRPPPGQELNSPLH
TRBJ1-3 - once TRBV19 ASSIEPSSGNTIY
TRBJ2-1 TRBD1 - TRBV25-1 ASSAGQMQF
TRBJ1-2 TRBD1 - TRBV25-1 ASSASGTGGLTNYGYT
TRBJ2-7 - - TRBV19 ATKYEQY
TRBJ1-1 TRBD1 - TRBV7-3 ASSRDRDTEAF
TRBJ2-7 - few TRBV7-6 ASSLSSDEQY
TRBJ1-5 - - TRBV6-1 ASHSSNQPQH
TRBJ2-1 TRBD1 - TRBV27 ASISQGENEQF
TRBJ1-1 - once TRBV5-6 ASSVTVNTEAF
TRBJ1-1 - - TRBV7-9 ASSSYTEAF
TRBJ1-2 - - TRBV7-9 ASSLLGAALVYGYT
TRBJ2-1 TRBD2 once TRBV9 ASSAGLAGRKGEQF
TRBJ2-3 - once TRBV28 ASSLESPYQY
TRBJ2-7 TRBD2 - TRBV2 ASTTGLAGYEQY
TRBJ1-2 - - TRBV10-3 AIQITDYGYT
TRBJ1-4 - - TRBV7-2 ASSSWRGDFGEKLF
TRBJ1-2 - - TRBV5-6 ASRLQVSYGYT
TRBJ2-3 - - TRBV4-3 ASSQDPAGRADTQY
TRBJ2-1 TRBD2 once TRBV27 ASSLRLAGGSEQF
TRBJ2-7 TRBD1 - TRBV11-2 ASSLDRGQGARYEQY
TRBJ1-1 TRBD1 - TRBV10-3 AISEYGQGAF
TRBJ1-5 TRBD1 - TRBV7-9 ASSATGRGREPQH
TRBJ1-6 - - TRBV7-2 ASSLDQHSPLH
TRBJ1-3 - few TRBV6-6 ASSYVASTYDTIY